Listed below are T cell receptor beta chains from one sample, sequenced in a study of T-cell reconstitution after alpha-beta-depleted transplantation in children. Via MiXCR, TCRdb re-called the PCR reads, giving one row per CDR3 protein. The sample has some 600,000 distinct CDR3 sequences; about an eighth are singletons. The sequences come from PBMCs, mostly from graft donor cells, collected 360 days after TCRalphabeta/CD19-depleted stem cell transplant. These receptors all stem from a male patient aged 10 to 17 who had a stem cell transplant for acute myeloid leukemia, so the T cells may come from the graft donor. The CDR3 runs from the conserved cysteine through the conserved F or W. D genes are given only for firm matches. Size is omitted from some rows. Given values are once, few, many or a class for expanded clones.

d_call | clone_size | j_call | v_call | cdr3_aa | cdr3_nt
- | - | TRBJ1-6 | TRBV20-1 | CSAPRAISYNSPLHF | TGCAGTGCCCCCCGGGCCATCTCCTATAATTCACCCCTCCACTTT
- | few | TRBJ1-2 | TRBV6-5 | CASSYSRGPVYGYTF | TGTGCCAGCAGTTACTCGAGGGGACCGGTCTATGGCTACACCTTC
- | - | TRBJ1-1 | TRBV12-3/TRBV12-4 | CASSRLKDTEAFF | TGTGCCAGCAGCCGACTCAAGGACACTGAAGCTTTCTTT
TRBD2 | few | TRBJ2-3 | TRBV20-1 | CSAGGRAGPTQYF | TGCAGTGCTGGCGGGAGGGCCGGTCCTACGCAGTATTTT
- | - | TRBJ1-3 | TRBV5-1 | CASRDLSGNTIYF | TGCGCCAGCAGGGACCTCTCTGGAAACACCATATATTTT
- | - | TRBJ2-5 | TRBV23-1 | CASRGPKQETQYF | TGCGCCAGCAGGGGTCCTAAGCAAGAGACCCAGTACTTC
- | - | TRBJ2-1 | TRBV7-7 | CASSPLPTGNSYNEQFF | TGTGCTAGCAGCCCCCTCCCAACGGGAAACTCCTACAATGAGCAGTTCTTC
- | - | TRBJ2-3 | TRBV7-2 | CASSLASPAVSTDTQYF | TGTGCCAGCAGCTTAGCGTCTCCAGCGGTTAGCACAGATACGCAGTATTTT
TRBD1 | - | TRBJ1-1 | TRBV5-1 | CASSFPDRASTEAFF | TGCGCCAGCAGCTTCCCGGACAGGGCGTCAACTGAAGCTTTCTTT
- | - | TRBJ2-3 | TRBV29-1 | CSVERARVGGTDTQYF | TGCAGCGTTGAAAGGGCCAGGGTTGGTGGTACAGATACGCAGTATTTT
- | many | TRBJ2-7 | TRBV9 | CASSVGTSPYEQYF | TGTGCCAGCAGCGTAGGGACTTCCCCATACGAGCAGTACTTC
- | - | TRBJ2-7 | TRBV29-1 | CSVGVSVYEQYF | TGCAGCGTTGGAGTATCCGTCTACGAGCAGTACTTC
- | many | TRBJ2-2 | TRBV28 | CASSFAGNTGELFF | TGTGCCAGCAGTTTCGCGGGCAACACCGGGGAGCTGTTTTTT
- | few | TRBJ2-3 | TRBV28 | CASWALSTDTQYF | TGTGCCAGCTGGGCGCTAAGCACAGATACGCAGTATTTT
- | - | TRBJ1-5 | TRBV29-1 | CSVVGAGNQPQHF | TGCAGCGTTGTGGGGGCTGGCAATCAGCCCCAGCATTTT
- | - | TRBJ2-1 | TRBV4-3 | CASSDGGYNEQFF | TGCGCCAGCAGCGATGGGGGGTACAATGAGCAGTTCTTC